The rows below give T cell receptor beta chains drawn from one sample of a study of T-cell reconstitution after alpha-beta-depleted transplantation in children. TCRdb used MiXCR to reprocess the PCR reads, holding one entry per CDR3 protein. The sample comprises about 640,000 distinct CDR3 sequences, 10% to 15% of which are singletons, and approximately 2% rests with the top ten. The sequencing used PBMCs, mostly from graft donor cells, collected 360 days after TCRalphabeta/CD19-depleted stem cell transplant. These receptors all stem from a male patient younger than 18 who had a stem cell transplant for acute myeloid leukemia, so the T cells may come from the graft donor. Each CDR3 is given with its conserved first and last residue. D genes are given only for firm matches. Part of the rows lack a size; the others show once, few, many or a class for expanded clones.

V gene	clone size	J gene	D gene	CDR3 protein	CDR3 DNA
TRBV12-3/TRBV12-4	many	TRBJ2-7	NA	CASSSIDEQYF	TGTGCCAGCAGTTCAATAGACGAGCAGTACTTC
TRBV29-1	few	TRBJ2-7	TRBD1	CSVDMRQGVGKAHEQYF	TGCAGCGTTGATATGCGGCAGGGGGTGGGTAAAGCCCACGAGCAGTACTTC
TRBV5-4	NA	TRBJ2-5	TRBD1	CASSSGGLTGGETQYF	TGTGCCAGCAGCTCCGGGGGGCTGACAGGGGGAGAGACCCAGTACTTC
TRBV7-3	NA	TRBJ2-3	NA	CASSSPVADTQYF	TGTGCCAGCAGCTCCCCGGTGGCAGATACGCAGTATTTT
TRBV6-2/TRBV6-3	NA	TRBJ2-1	TRBD2	CASSERSGGLYNEQFF	TGTGCCAGCAGTGAGAGGAGCGGGGGTTTATACAATGAGCAGTTCTTC
TRBV7-8	many	TRBJ1-3	NA	CASSPGGNTIYF	TGTGCCAGCAGCCCAGGTGGAAACACCATATATTTT
TRBV28	NA	TRBJ2-1	NA	CASSLLRQTYNEQFF	TGTGCCAGCAGTCTCCTCAGGCAGACCTACAATGAGCAGTTCTTC
TRBV5-1	few	TRBJ2-2	NA	CASSSQGPTGELFF	TGCGCCAGCAGCTCACAGGGTCCCACCGGGGAGCTGTTTTTT
TRBV5-8	once	TRBJ2-4	NA	CASSSRDPKNIQYF	TGTGCCAGCAGCTCGCGGGACCCCAAAAACATTCAGTACTTC
TRBV25-1	few	TRBJ2-3	TRBD2	CASSEGLAGALFLDTQYF	TGTGCCAGCAGTGAGGGGCTAGCGGGAGCCTTGTTCCTAGATACGCAGTATTTT
TRBV5-1	many	TRBJ2-7	TRBD1	CASSLAPGQGAYEQYF	TGCGCCAGCAGCTTGGCCCCGGGACAGGGGGCCTACGAGCAGTACTTC
TRBV5-1	NA	TRBJ1-1	NA	CASSLRGEDGTEAFF	TGCGCCAGCAGCCTCAGGGGCGAGGATGGCACTGAAGCTTTCTTT
TRBV5-6	NA	TRBJ2-5	NA	CASSLATGRALTQYF	TGTGCCAGCAGCTTGGCCACCGGGAGAGCGTTGACCCAGTACTTC
TRBV20-1	few	TRBJ2-7	TRBD2	CSASGDSGSPYEQYF	TGCAGTGCTAGTGGAGATAGCGGGAGCCCCTACGAGCAGTACTTC
TRBV29-1	NA	TRBJ2-7	TRBD2	CSVRTSGNYEQYF	TGCAGCGTTCGGACTAGCGGGAACTACGAGCAGTACTTC
TRBV28	NA	TRBJ2-1	TRBD1	CASSLLGQGPFF	TGTGCCAGCAGTTTATTGGGACAGGGGCCGTTCTTC
TRBV20-1	NA	TRBJ2-5	TRBD2	CSARTGTSGSRETQYF	TGCAGTGCTCGTACCGGGACTAGCGGGAGCAGGGAGACCCAGTACTTC
TRBV11-2	few	TRBJ2-3	TRBD2	CASSRGAGVVDTQYF	TGTGCCAGCAGCCGAGGGGCGGGAGTCGTGGATACGCAGTATTTT
TRBV29-1	NA	TRBJ2-7	TRBD1	CSVDRGTGASYEQYF	TGCAGCGTTGATAGGGGGACAGGGGCATCCTACGAGCAGTACTTC
TRBV12-3/TRBV12-4	few	TRBJ2-3	NA	CASSFFTDTQYF	TGTGCCAGCAGTTTTTTCACAGATACGCAGTATTTT
TRBV9	NA	TRBJ2-5	TRBD2	CASDPDSAGGEETQYF	TGTGCCAGCGACCCGGACTCTGCGGGAGGGGAAGAGACCCAGTACTTC
TRBV5-1	few	TRBJ2-3	NA	CASHFSGLEADTQYF	TGCGCCAGCCACTTCTCGGGGTTAGAGGCAGATACGCAGTATTTT
TRBV4-3	many	TRBJ2-1	NA	CASSQDTGYSYNEQFF	TGCGCCAGCAGCCAAGATACGGGTTACTCCTACAATGAGCAGTTCTTC
TRBV6-2/TRBV6-3	few	TRBJ2-7	TRBD2	CASSYSTTSGGYEQYF	TGTGCCAGCAGTTACTCGACAACTAGCGGGGGCTACGAGCAGTACTTC
TRBV24-1	NA	TRBJ2-1	TRBD2	CATSDWSSGAYNEQFF	TGTGCCACCAGTGATTGGTCTAGCGGGGCCTACAATGAGCAGTTCTTC
TRBV20-1	NA	TRBJ2-7	TRBD2	CSARGGTSGPTYEQYF	TGCAGTGCTAGAGGGGGGACTAGCGGGCCCACCTACGAGCAGTACTTC
TRBV29-1	NA	TRBJ2-7	TRBD2	CSVEKRELPYEQYF	TGCAGCGTTGAAAAGCGGGAGTTACCCTACGAGCAGTACTTC
TRBV20-1	NA	TRBJ1-1	NA	CSARVTDDTEAFF	TGCAGTGCTAGAGTGACGGACGACACTGAAGCTTTCTTT
TRBV7-6	NA	TRBJ2-5	TRBD2	CASSPILVLAGGILRGTQYF	TGTGCCAGCAGCCCTATTTTGGTATTAGCGGGAGGGATACTCCGCGGGACCCAGTACTTC
TRBV5-1	few	TRBJ2-1	NA	CASSLVRADEQFF	TGCGCCAGCAGCTTGGTCAGAGCGGATGAGCAGTTCTTC
TRBV25-1	NA	TRBJ2-1	NA	CASIQYNEQFF	TGTGCCAGCATACAGTACAATGAGCAGTTCTTC
TRBV5-1	NA	TRBJ2-7	TRBD2	CASSLEIAGEIDEQYF	TGCGCCAGCAGCTTGGAGATAGCGGGAGAAATCGACGAGCAGTACTTC
TRBV5-5	many	TRBJ2-5	NA	CASSLQSRFQETQYF	TGTGCCAGCAGCTTGCAGTCACGGTTCCAAGAGACCCAGTACTTC
TRBV7-9	NA	TRBJ1-5	NA	CASSLGVGGYSNQPQHF	TGTGCCAGCAGCTTAGGGGTCGGAGGTTATAGCAATCAGCCCCAGCATTTT
TRBV21-1	few	TRBJ2-7	NA	CASSKARWRIPRGGTVGEQYF	TGTGCCAGCAGCAAAGCGAGGTGGAGGATTCCAAGGGGGGGTACTGTTGGCGAGCAGTACTTC
TRBV20-1	NA	TRBJ2-3	NA	CGQDSRTDTQYF	TGCGGCCAGGACAGCCGCACAGATACGCAGTATTTT
TRBV20-1	NA	TRBJ2-7	NA	CSARGDNPYF	TGCAGTGCTAGAGGGGACAACCCGTACTTC
TRBV4-3	NA	TRBJ2-1	TRBD1	CASSQVWAGGEGEQFF	TGCGCCAGCAGCCAAGTGTGGGCAGGGGGCGAGGGTGAGCAGTTCTTC
TRBV25-1	few	TRBJ2-1	TRBD2	CASTSGIYNEQFF	TGTGCCAGCACTAGCGGAATATACAATGAGCAGTTCTTC
TRBV5-1	few	TRBJ2-3	NA	CASSASWGSTDTQYF	TGCGCCAGCAGCGCCTCCTGGGGCAGCACAGATACGCAGTATTTT
TRBV28	NA	TRBJ2-4	NA	CASSLSPHSMGINIQYF	TGTGCCAGCAGTTTATCGCCTCACTCAATGGGCATAAACATTCAGTACTTC
TRBV11-2	few	TRBJ2-7	NA	CASTDRLTFRVDSYEQYF	TGTGCCAGCACCGACCGATTAACCTTTAGGGTGGATTCCTACGAGCAGTACTTC
TRBV4-3	few	TRBJ2-1	TRBD2	CASSRRTSGSSYNEQFF	TGCGCCAGCAGCCGCAGGACTAGCGGGAGCTCCTACAATGAGCAGTTCTTC
TRBV9	few	TRBJ2-5	TRBD2	CASGGTSGTETQYF	TGTGCCAGCGGCGGGACTAGCGGGACGGAGACCCAGTACTTC
TRBV12-5	NA	TRBJ2-1	TRBD2	CASGRTSGSSHEQFF	TGTGCTAGTGGTCGTACTAGCGGGAGTTCCCATGAGCAGTTCTTC
TRBV7-9	few	TRBJ2-3	NA	CASSTQQGDTQYF	TGTGCCAGCAGCACGCAGCAGGGCGATACGCAGTATTTT
TRBV29-1	NA	TRBJ1-2	TRBD1	CSSNLGTGNYGYTF	TGCAGCAGTAACTTAGGGACAGGGAACTATGGCTACACCTTC
TRBV20-1	many	TRBJ2-1	TRBD2	CSARAGTSGRIQSSYNEQFF	TGCAGTGCTAGAGCAGGGACTAGCGGGAGGATTCAGAGCTCCTACAATGAGCAGTTCTTC
TRBV25-1	many	TRBJ1-6	NA	CASSDPSQGNSPLHF	TGTGCCAGCAGTGACCCGTCACAGGGAAATTCACCCCTCCACTTT
TRBV24-1	NA	TRBJ2-1	NA	CATSDLSDEQFF	TGTGCCACCAGTGATTTGTCCGATGAGCAGTTCTTC
TRBV27	many	TRBJ2-7	TRBD1	CASSLGTGSGSYEQYF	TGTGCCAGCAGTTTGGGGACAGGGTCCGGCTCCTACGAGCAGTACTTC
TRBV12-5	NA	TRBJ2-7	TRBD2	CASGSSRSGICDEQYF	TGTGCTAGTGGTTCCTCTCGAAGCGGGATTTGTGACGAGCAGTACTTC